The 27 T cell receptor beta chains below were found in one sample sequenced in a study of shared clonotypes between healthy human individuals. Terminally differentiated effector memory CD45RA+ cells were excluded from the naive CD8 cells, which were CD45RO-negative and positively selected for CCR7. Data came from immunoSEQ multiplex PCR; TCRdb stores just in-frame clones and leaves some out. The sample carries roughly 2,000,000 clones, just under 95% recorded once. The sample taken for sequencing was naive CD8+ T cells from PBMCs. The receptors were sampled from a man in his late teens or twenties in good health. Some clones in this sample may be carry-over from other donors' samples.

The rearrangement links TRBV9 to TRBJ2-1; 7 bases are shared with TRBD1. V trimming: 4 bases; J trimming: 5 bases; junction bases outside the gene matches: 9. CDR1 and CDR2 (germline): SGDLS, YYNGEE. The CDR3 loop spans 15 amino acids. CDR3 DNA sequence: TGTGCCAGCAGCCCCCGACGACAGGGCGACAATGAGCAGTTCTTC. Translation gives CASSPRRQGDNEQFF. Full variable domain (missing parts from reference TRBV9 and TRBJ2-1): DSGVTQTPKHLITATGQRVTLRCSPRSGDLSVYWYQQSLDQGLQFLIQYYNGEERAKGNILERFSAQQFPDLHSELNLSSLELGDSALYFCASSPRRQGDNEQFFGPGTRLTVL.

The V gene is TRBV28, the J gene TRBJ2-7, with D maybe TRBD1 (6 bases). The CDR3 consists of 14 residues. V shed 2 bases and J shed 4 bases, with 12 bases lying between them. Germline-derived CDR1 and CDR2 are MDHEN and SYDVKM. The CDR3 here is CASSLSRGGYEQYF. The CDR3 DNA is TGTGCCAGCAGTTTAAGCAGGGGTGGTTACGAGCAGTACTTC.

The chain links TRBV28 to TRBJ1-3; 9 bases match TRBD1. Trimming cost V 3 bases and J 13 bases; bases outside gene matches: 10. Germline loops: CDR1 MDHEN, CDR2 SYDVKM. This CDR3 has 14 amino acids. The CDR3 bases are TGTGCCAGCAGTTTCTGGACAGGGGACCTCTTTATATATTTT. Translating gives CASSFWTGDLFIYF.

This clone was seen just once. Other DNA sequences within the sample encode an identical CDR3. The chain couples TRBV15 to TRBJ1-5; D remains ambiguous. V was clipped by 5 bases and J by 2 bases, with 10 bases between them. Per germline, CDR1 LNHNV and CDR2 YYDKDF (reference sequence). The CDR3 has 14 amino acids. CDR3 sequence (DNA): TGTGCCACCAGCTTGACCGAGGGCAATCAGCCCCAGCATTTT. Translation: CATSLTEGNQPQHF.

This chain joins TRBV7-2 and TRBJ2-7; possibly TRBD1 or TRBD2 for D (5 bases each). Trimming pared 0 bases from V and 3 bases from J, leaving 12 bases between. This CDR3 has 15 residues. Germline assignment: CDR1 SGHTA and CDR2 FQGNSA. CDR3 region: CASSLATGTRYEQYF. The CDR3 DNA is TGTGCCAGCAGCTTAGCAACCGGGACCCGCTACGAGCAGTACTTC. The complete variable domain, with remaining parts taken from reference TRBV7-2 and TRBJ2-7, reads GAGVSQSPSNKVTEKGKDVELRCDPISGHTALYWYRQSLGQGLEFLIYFQGNSAPDKSGLPSDRFSAERTGGSVSTLTIQRTQQEDSAVYLCASSLATGTRYEQYFGPGTRLTVT.

This chain joins TRBV5-1 and TRBJ2-1; D is possibly TRBD1 or TRBD2 (5 bases each). Trimming removed 1 base at V and 8 bases at J, with 16 bases between. Germline V gene sequence: CDR1 SGHRS, CDR2 YFSETQ. The CDR3 runs to 15 residues. CDR3 protein: CASSLSQGRGDEQFF. The CDR3 DNA follows: TGCGCCAGCAGCTTGTCGCAGGGCCGGGGCGATGAGCAGTTCTTC.

The chain recombines TRBV4-1 with TRBJ2-1; D is perhaps TRBD2 (6 bases). Trimming took 1 base from V and 4 from J, leaving 11 bases between them. Germline-derived CDR1 and CDR2 are MGHRA and YSYEKL. The CDR3 is 15 residues long. The CDR3 reads CASSQGTGAYNEQFF. The DNA for the CDR3 is TGCGCCAGCAGCCAAGGTACGGGAGCATACAATGAGCAGTTCTTC.

CDR3 protein: CASSLAPYEQYF. Written as DNA, the CDR3 is TGTGCCAGCAGCTTGGCCCCCTACGAGCAGTACTTC. J is TRBJ2-7 and V is TRBV5-5, with unresolved D. The V end was cut by 0 bases, the J end by 2 bases, with 3 bases between. CDR1 is SGHKS and CDR2 is YYEKEE in the germline V gene (reference sequence). The CDR3 contains 12 residues.

The chain has TRBV9 and TRBJ1-2; the D gene is possibly TRBD1 (6 bases). The CDR3 covers 18 residues. Per germline, CDR1 SGDLS and CDR2 YYNGEE. V lost 2 bases to trimming and J lost 6 bases, with 26 bases between them. CDR3 sequence (DNA): TGTGCCAGCAGCGTTGGTGGGGGGATGATTTGGACAGAAGATGGCTACACCTTC. Amino acid sequence: CASSVGGGMIWTEDGYTF.

The rearrangement uses TRBV10-2 and TRBJ2-7, with a possible D match to TRBD1 (6 bases). CDR3 length equals 13 residues. Per germline, CDR1 WSHSY and CDR2 SAAADI. V was cut by 8 bases and J by 3 bases, with 14 bases left in between. CDR3 sequence reads: CASGLGHLYEQYF. The CDR3 bases are TGCGCCAGCGGGTTGGGACACCTCTACGAGCAGTACTTC.

This clone was recorded only once. The chain couples TRBV7-2 to TRBJ2-7; 10 nucleotides match TRBD1. Germline trimming cut 1 base from V and 7 bases from J; bases unmatched to any gene: 7. The CDR3 is 15 amino acids. The germline CDR1 and CDR2 sequences are SGHTA and FQGNSA. The CDR3 bases are TGTGCCAGCAGCTTAGGGGGACAGGGGCAAAGAGAGCAGTACTTC. Translating it yields CASSLGGQGQREQYF.

This chain uses TRBV9 with TRBJ2-2, with 10 nucleotides matching TRBD2. CDR1 SGDLS and CDR2 YYNGEE come from the germline V gene. The V and J ends lost 4 bases and 7 bases, in that order; junction bases with no gene match: 7. The CDR3 is 15 residues long. CDR3 in amino acids: CASSPGTSAIGELFF. The CDR3 DNA reads TGTGCCAGCAGCCCAGGGACTAGCGCGATCGGGGAGCTGTTTTTT.

The V call is TRBV12-5, the J call TRBJ2-3, with TRBD1 identical over 8 bases. The CDR3 extends over 14 amino acids. After removal of 6 bases from V and 2 bases from J, the junction contained 4 bases not matched to a gene. Germline V gene data show CDR1 as LGHNT and CDR2 as FRNRAP. CDR3 loop: CASGRDRYTDTQYF. The CDR3 nucleotides read TGTGCTAGTGGAAGGGACAGGTACACAGATACGCAGTATTTT.

The chain links TRBV6-6 to TRBJ1-1; D is unclear. The CDR3 totals 12 residues. Germline CDR1 reads MNHNY; CDR2 reads SVGAGI (reference sequence). V was trimmed by 8 bases and J by 5 bases, leaving 12 bases between them. The CDR3 region has the DNA TGTGCCAGCGGACCCCTACGGACTGAAGCTTTCTTT. Amino acid sequence: CASGPLRTEAFF.

The chain has TRBV2 and TRBJ2-7; perhaps D is TRBD1 or TRBD2 (5 bases each). The CDR3 contains 16 residues. CDR1 and CDR2 from the germline V gene are SNHLY and FYNNEI. The V end lost 6 bases, the J end lost 1 base, and 19 bases lay between the germline ends. CDR3 protein: CASSGWGVRESYEQYF. The DNA of the CDR3 is TGTGCCAGCAGCGGTTGGGGCGTCCGGGAATCCTACGAGCAGTACTTC.

This chain's CDR3 is CASSLTDRGRYEQYF. As DNA, the CDR3 is TGTGCCAGCAGTTTAACGGACAGGGGGCGGTACGAGCAGTACTTC. The chain employs TRBV27 and TRBJ2-7, with TRBD1 matching 11 bases. Germline CDR1 and CDR2: MNHEY and SMNVEV (reference sequence). The trim removed 2 bases at V and 4 bases at J, leaving 4 bases unmatched. CDR3 length: 15 amino acids.

The V and J genes are TRBV9 and TRBJ2-7; 7 bases are shared with TRBD1. Germline CDR1 SGDLS, CDR2 YYNGEE. J lost 6 bases, V lost 5 bases, and 17 bases had no gene match. The CDR3 contains 16 residues. CDR3 in DNA: TGTGCCAGCAGGAATACTCGGGACAGAAACTGCTGCGAGCAGTACTTC. Residues: CASRNTRDRNCCEQYF.

This clone has just one count. This chain connects TRBV11-2 to TRBJ1-4, with D tentatively TRBD1 (6 bases). Germline CDR1 is SGHAT and CDR2 is FQNNGV. The ends were cut back, 8 bases at V and 0 bases at J, with 13 bases in the middle. CDR3 length equals 15 residues. CDR3 amino acids: CASGGLLATNEKLFF. For the CDR3, the DNA is TGTGCCAGCGGGGGGCTTCTAGCAACTAATGAAAAACTGTTTTTT.

This sequence joins TRBV5-5 and TRBJ1-5; 8 bases line up with TRBD1. This CDR3 contains 18 residues. Germline trimming cut 3 bases from V and 0 bases from J; bases unmatched to any gene: 11. Germline CDR1 and CDR2: SGHKS and YYEKEE (reference sequence). The CDR3 sequence: CASSWPGGQETSNQPQHF. For the CDR3, the DNA is TGTGCCAGCAGCTGGCCCGGGGGACAGGAGACTAGCAATCAGCCCCAGCATTTT.

The chain links TRBV28 to TRBJ2-5, with a weak D call TRBD2 (7 bases). Per germline, CDR1 MDHEN and CDR2 SYDVKM. The CDR3 has 16 residues. V was clipped by 5 bases and J by 9 bases, with 25 bases between them. The chain's CDR3 is CASSREGEGSLGAQYF. The CDR3, as DNA: TGTGCCAGCAGTAGGGAGGGGGAGGGCTCCTTAGGGGCCCAGTACTTC.

V and J are TRBV11-3 and TRBJ2-7, with no clear D. CDR3 length: 13 amino acids. CDR1 is SGHNT, CDR2 YENEEA, per germline. Trimming stripped 2 bases from V and 0 bases from J, with 5 bases between. The CDR3 DNA is TGTGCCAGCAGCTTATATTACTCCTACGAGCAGTACTTC. Amino acid sequence: CASSLYYSYEQYF.

Remarks on this clone: This sample includes further DNA sequences coding for the same CDR3. V gene TRBV30 combines with J gene TRBJ2-7; TRBD2 aligns across 11 bases. After removal of 3 bases from V and 4 bases from J, the junction contained 2 bases not matched to a gene. CDR1 and CDR2 (germline): GTSNPN, SVGIG (reference sequence). The CDR3 is 13 amino acids. The CDR3 region is CAWRTSGSYEQYF. The DNA for the CDR3 is TGTGCCTGGAGAACTAGCGGGAGTTACGAGCAGTACTTC.

The V and J genes are TRBV25-1 and TRBJ1-1, with TRBD1 matching 7 bases. Germline-derived CDR1 and CDR2 are MGHDK and SYGVNS. The V and J ends lost 6 bases and 7 bases, in that order; junction bases with no gene match: 11. This CDR3 has 14 residues. CDR3: CASSYGTEIIEAFF. Here the CDR3 DNA reads TGTGCCAGCAGCTATGGGACAGAGATTATTGAAGCTTTCTTT.

This clone turned up a few times. The rearrangement joins TRBV5-4 to TRBJ1-2; no clear D gene. CDR1 SGHNT and CDR2 YYREEE come from the germline V gene (reference sequence). The V end lost 0 bases, the J end lost 3 bases, and 0 bases lay between the germline ends. The CDR3 runs to 11 residues. This chain's CDR3 is CASSLDYGYTF. The DNA of the CDR3 is TGTGCCAGCAGCTTGGACTATGGCTACACCTTC.

V is TRBV19 and J is TRBJ1-5, with D tentatively TRBD1 (6 bases). The germline gives CDR1 LNHDA, CDR2 SQIVND (reference sequence). Between the trimmed V and J ends, which lost 5 bases and 3 bases, there was a span of 23 bases. This CDR3 spans 18 amino acids. DNA for the CDR3: TGTGCCAGTAGTGTACCGACAGGCGGCGGGATTATCAATCAGCCCCAGCATTTT. Translated: CASSVPTGGGIINQPQHF.

This chain joins TRBV4-1 and TRBJ1-1, with D possibly TRBD1 on 5 matching bases. This CDR3 region has 15 residues. In germline, CDR1 is MGHRA, CDR2 YSYEKL. The V end lost 2 bases, the J end lost 0 bases, and 10 bases lay between the germline ends. This CDR3 reads CASSQRQSMNTEAFF. The CDR3 bases are TGCGCCAGCAGCCAACGACAGTCCATGAACACTGAAGCTTTCTTT.

This chain links TRBV4-3 with TRBJ1-1; D remains ambiguous. V was clipped by 0 bases and J by 1 base, with 12 bases between them. The CDR3 covers 16 residues. Germline assignment: CDR1 LGHNA and CDR2 YSLEER. CDR3 loop: CASSQDPRGKNTEAFF. The CDR3 region has the DNA TGCGCCAGCAGCCAAGATCCCCGGGGAAAGAACACTGAAGCTTTCTTT.